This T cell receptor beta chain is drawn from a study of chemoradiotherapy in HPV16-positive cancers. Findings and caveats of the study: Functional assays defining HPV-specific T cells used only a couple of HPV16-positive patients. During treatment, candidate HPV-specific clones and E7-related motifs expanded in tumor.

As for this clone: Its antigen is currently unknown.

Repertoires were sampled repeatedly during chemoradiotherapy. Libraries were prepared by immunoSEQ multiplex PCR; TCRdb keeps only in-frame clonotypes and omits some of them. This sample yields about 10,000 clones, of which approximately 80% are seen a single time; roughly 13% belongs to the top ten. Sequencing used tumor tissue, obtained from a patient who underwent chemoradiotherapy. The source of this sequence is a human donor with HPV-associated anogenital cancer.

The CDR3 DNA reads as TGTGCCAGCAGCCTCACCCAGCCCCATGAAAAACTGTTTTTT. This encodes CASSLTQPHEKLFF. The chain has TRBV7-9 and TRBJ1-4; no definite D call. The V and J ends lost 5 bases and 6 bases respectively, with 13 bases between them. The CDR3 runs to 14 residues. Germline V gene lookup returns CDR1 SEHNR and CDR2 FQNEAQ (reference sequence).